This T cell receptor (beta chain) was sequenced during a study of technical replicates of blood from several donors. Here immunoSEQ multiplex PCR was the method, and the copy in TCRdb shows in-frame clones only, minus some. The sample contains about 89,000 clones, 85% to 95% of which appear only once. The sequencing input was T cells isolated from PBMCs. This TCR was sampled from a human donor in good health.

Written as DNA, the CDR3 is TGTGCCAGCAGCTCTCGCAGTTACGGGACAACCTTCTACGAGCAGTACTTC. This translates into CASSSRSYGTTFYEQYF. The rearrangement links TRBV5-6 to TRBJ2-7, with D possibly being TRBD1 (6 bases). This CDR3 has 17 amino acids. Germline V gives CDR1 SGHDT, CDR2 YYEEEE. Trimming removed 3 bases from V and 3 bases from J, with 22 bases in between.